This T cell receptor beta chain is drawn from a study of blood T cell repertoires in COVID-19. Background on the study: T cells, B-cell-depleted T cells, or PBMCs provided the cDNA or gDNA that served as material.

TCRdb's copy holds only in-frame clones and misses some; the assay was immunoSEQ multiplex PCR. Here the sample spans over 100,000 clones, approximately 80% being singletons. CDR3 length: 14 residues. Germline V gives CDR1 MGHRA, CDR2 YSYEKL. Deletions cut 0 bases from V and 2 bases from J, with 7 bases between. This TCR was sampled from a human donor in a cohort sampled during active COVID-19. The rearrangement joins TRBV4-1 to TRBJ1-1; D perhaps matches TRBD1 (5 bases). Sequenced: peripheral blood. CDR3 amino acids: CASSQDQGNTEAFF. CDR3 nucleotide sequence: TGCGCCAGCAGCCAAGATCAGGGTAACACTGAAGCTTTCTTT.